This paragraph reports one T cell receptor (beta chain). The target antigen is unknown. This record belongs to a study of cytomegalovirus exposure and HLA in healthy donors. Study results and limitations: Usually a TCR sequence was rare, but some public TCRs were found in many donors. Cytomegalovirus association was listed for 150 or so TCR beta chains.

Profiling relied on immunoSEQ multiplex PCR, and the TCRdb table lists in-frame clones only, not all of them. The table includes around 150,000 clones, 86% detected once. The CDR3 is made up of 15 amino acids. The ends were cut back, 2 bases at V and 0 bases at J, with 8 bases in the middle. In germline, CDR1 is SGHAT, CDR2 FQNNGV. The sample was PBMCs. The rearrangement uses TRBV11-2 and TRBJ2-1; D call uncertain. This sequence was found in a woman younger than 30 in good health and CMV-seronegative. The CDR3 protein is CASSLMTGSYNEQFF. CDR3 bases: TGTGCCAGCAGCTTAATGACGGGCTCCTACAATGAGCAGTTCTTC.